Following are 17 T cell receptor beta chains from one sample sequenced in a study of beta chain features in type 1 diabetes. The entirety of the isolated RNA underwent reverse transcription, so expressed TCRB transcripts were sequenced. TCRdb keeps only in-frame clones here, not all; method: immunoSEQ multiplex PCR. In the table there are 150,000 or so clones, approximately 12% of which are singletons. The sample taken for sequencing was central memory CD4+ T cells from blood. The source is a man between 18 and 29 years old in good health.

The rearrangement links TRBV9 to TRBJ2-7; perhaps TRBD2 as D (6 bases). This CDR3 has 13 residues. Germline lookup yields CDR1 SGDLS and CDR2 YYNGEE. V was cut by 4 bases and J by 1 base, with 9 bases left in between. The CDR3 spells CASSLAGSYEQYF. In DNA form, the CDR3 reads TGTGCCAGCAGCCTTGCGGGATCCTACGAGCAGTACTTC.

The CDR3: CASSFFAQGALWETQYF. The CDR3 DNA reads TGTGCCAGCAGCTTCTTTGCGCAGGGGGCTTTATGGGAGACCCAGTACTTC. The V call is TRBV2, the J call TRBJ2-5; 8 positions agree with TRBD1. Unmatched junction bases numbered 17, after V lost 6 bases and J lost 5 bases. CDR1 and CDR2 from the germline V gene are SNHLY and FYNNEI. This CDR3 has 17 residues.

CDR3 nucleotide sequence: TGTGCCAGCATGATGAACACTGAAGCTTTCTTT. This codes for CASMMNTEAFF. The V and J genes are TRBV2 and TRBJ1-1; D not certain. The CDR3 length is 11 residues. Germline V gene lookup returns CDR1 SNHLY and CDR2 FYNNEI. Between the trimmed V and J ends, which lost 7 bases and 0 bases, there was a span of 3 bases.

The gene calls are TRBV7-3 and TRBJ1-1; the match to TRBD1 covers 10 bases. Germline lookup yields CDR1 SGHTA and CDR2 FQGTGA. V lost 3 bases and J lost 4; bases outside the gene matches: 5. The CDR3 has 15 residues. The CDR3 DNA follows: TGTGCCAGCAGCTTGTGGGACAGGGGTGGCACTGAAGCTTTCTTT. Translated: CASSLWDRGGTEAFF.

This clone was seen only a few times. The chain links TRBV4-3 to TRBJ1-5; no clear D gene. The CDR3 contains 13 residues. Germline CDR1 is LGHNA and CDR2 is YSLEER. Trimming removed 2 bases from V and 6 bases from J, with 8 bases in between. The CDR3 protein is CASSQLRSQPQHF. CDR3 nucleotides: TGCGCCAGCAGCCAACTAAGGAGTCAGCCCCAGCATTTT.

This clone turned up a few times. The chain combines TRBV13 with TRBJ2-5; D may correspond to TRBD1 or TRBD2 (5 bases each). The CDR3 sequence is 15 residues long. The germline V gene has CDR1 PRHDT and CDR2 FYEKMQ (reference sequence). The V and J ends lost 2 bases and 5 bases respectively, with 15 bases between them. CDR3 nucleotide sequence: TGTGCCAGCAGCTTAAGATCGGGGCGACGGGAGACCCAGTACTTC. Translation: CASSLRSGRRETQYF.

This clone occurred a few times. The chain links TRBV20-1 to TRBJ1-3; perhaps TRBD1 as D (5 bases). Germline-derived CDR1 and CDR2 are DFQATT and SNEGSKA (reference sequence). This CDR3 is built from 11 residues. With 0 bases removed from V and 14 bases from J, the gap between germline ends came to 11 bases. DNA for the CDR3: TGCAGTGCTAGAGATTGGGACTCCGTATATTTT. Translation gives CSARDWDSVYF.

This clone came up a few times. The V call is TRBV30, the J call TRBJ1-1; D might be TRBD1 (5 bases). The CDR3 extends over 13 amino acids. The V end lost 4 bases, the J end lost 5 bases, and 14 bases lay between the germline ends. Germline assignment: CDR1 GTSNPN and CDR2 SVGIG (reference sequence). The CDR3 region has the DNA TGTGCCTGGACTTCAAACGGGGGAACTGAAGCTTTCTTT. Protein: CAWTSNGGTEAFF.

The gene calls are TRBV5-4 and TRBJ2-5; TRBD1 agrees at 9 bases. Per germline, CDR1 SGHNT and CDR2 YYREEE (reference sequence). The CDR3 consists of 15 residues. V was pared by 4 bases and J by 7 bases, with 11 bases of the junction left unmatched. Written as DNA, the CDR3 is TGTGCCAGCAGCCAAGATTGGGACAGGGTGGTGACCCAGTACTTC. Translated: CASSQDWDRVVTQYF.

V gene TRBV5-1 combines with J gene TRBJ2-3; the match to TRBD2 covers 8 bases. Losses at the gene ends were 3 bases for V and 2 bases for J; bases not matched to a gene: 5. The germline V gene encodes CDR1 SGHRS and CDR2 YFSETQ. There are 15 residues in the CDR3. CDR3 region: CASSSSGGHTDTQYF. In nucleotides, the CDR3 is TGCGCCAGCAGCTCGAGCGGGGGCCACACAGATACGCAGTATTTT.

The chain uses TRBV14 and TRBJ1-2; weak D call: TRBD1 (6 bases). Germline V gene sequence: CDR1 SGHDN, CDR2 FVKESK. The CDR3 totals 14 residues. Trimming pared 7 bases from V and 4 bases from J, leaving 16 bases between. For the CDR3, the DNA is TGTGCCAGCATGAATTCGGCGGACAGCTATGGCTACACCTTC. Protein: CASMNSADSYGYTF.

The chain employs TRBV6-5 and TRBJ1-5; TRBD1 might be the D (5 bases). CDR3 length: 15 residues. Germline-derived CDR1 and CDR2 are MNHEY and SVGAGI. With 0 bases removed from V and 4 bases from J, the gap between germline ends came to 10 bases. The CDR3 here is CASSYSSRVNQPQHF. For the CDR3, the DNA is TGTGCCAGCAGTTACTCATCCAGGGTTAATCAGCCCCAGCATTTT.

The gene calls are TRBV7-6 and TRBJ2-1, with TRBD1 matching over 8 bases. The germline CDR1 and CDR2 sequences are SGHVS and FNYEAQ. The CDR3 has 13 residues. V shed 5 bases, J shed 15 bases, and the junction held 12 bases outside the gene matches. CDR3 loop: CASSTKSGTGLFF. CDR3 nucleotides: TGTGCCAGCAGCACCAAGTCCGGGACAGGTCTGTTCTTC.

This clone has a count of ten or more. This chain uses TRBV27 with TRBJ2-7, with D possibly being TRBD2 (6 bases). Trimming took 1 base from V and 7 from J, leaving 8 bases between them. The CDR3 is made up of 12 amino acids. CDR1 is MNHEY and CDR2 is SMNVEV in the germline V gene (reference sequence). CDR3 loop: CASSLWRGEQYF. CDR3 sequence (DNA): TGTGCCAGCAGTTTATGGAGGGGAGAGCAGTACTTC.

The V call is TRBV18, the J call TRBJ2-7, with 8 bases identical to TRBD1. The CDR3 has 15 residues. Germline loops: CDR1 KGHSH, CDR2 LQKENI. J was trimmed by 6 bases and V by 1 base; bases with no gene match: 8. CDR3 DNA: TGTGCCAGCTCACCACGTCAGGGGGCTCTCTCCGAGCAGTACTTC. Protein sequence: CASSPRQGALSEQYF.

This clone has a handful of counts. The chain joins TRBV25-1 to TRBJ2-1; 10 bases are a match to TRBD2. The CDR3 contains 18 residues. CDR1 is MGHDK and CDR2 is SYGVNS in the germline V gene. J gave up 4 bases and V 3 bases, and 12 bases lay outside the gene matches. CDR3: CASSDKKAGGPGYNEQFF. In DNA, the CDR3 is TGTGCCAGCAGTGATAAAAAAGCGGGAGGGCCAGGGTACAATGAGCAGTTCTTC.

This clone came up a few times. The chain employs TRBV5-1 and TRBJ1-1, with TRBD1 matching over 12 bases. J lost 2 bases, V lost 4 bases, and 6 bases had no gene match. In germline, CDR1 is SGHRS, CDR2 YFSETQ. The CDR3 runs 16 residues. The CDR3 here is CASSPQGQGANTEAFF. CDR3 coding DNA: TGCGCCAGCAGCCCCCAGGGACAGGGGGCCAACACTGAAGCTTTCTTT.